This T cell receptor beta chain was sequenced for a study of cytomegalovirus exposure and HLA in healthy donors (dated by TCRdb to about 2017). For context, the study as a whole: According to an earlier analysis of 587 of the donors, 150 million to 200 million T cells yielded 100 million or so unique TCR beta sequences and 276 Gb of sequence data. Along with the roughly 610-subject first cohort, a separate validation cohort of 120 different subjects was used. Both class I and class II loci were covered by HLA typing, at four-digit resolution. Four to six DR-DQ haplotypes were handled as single units for association and clustering, since linkage in the cohort was strong. To decide whether each TCR beta V gene segment behaved as functional or pseudogenic, an earlier analysis of some 600 of the donors relied on high-throughput TCR beta sequencing. Rather than using new phenotypic data, the later analysis identified candidate immune exposures from TCR beta sequences and from how often those sequences occurred across donors. Among some 410 genotyped donors of the cohort, an average of roughly 230,000 unique TCR beta nucleotide sequences was sequenced per donor, of which approximately 18% were non-productive. Donor age, sex, ethnicity and CMV serostatus were compiled together with the repertoire data. The study combined high-throughput TCR immunosequencing, statistical association of individual TCRs with disease status, and machine learning to predict cytomegalovirus infection status. Genome-wide SNP genotypes for about 65% of the roughly 670 donors were used in a later genetic analysis, which treated that subset as a discovery cohort. In a later analysis, previously published TCR beta repertoires from several hundred donors were re-analyzed and high-resolution HLA genotyping was added so that TCR occurrence patterns could be studied. Typing coverage differed by locus: A, B, C, DRB1 and DQB1 were typed in about 629-640 donors, DQA1 in about 500, DPA1 in some 610, and DPB1 in just under 480. All discovery cohort repertoires had been generated using a single sequencing platform. The T cell repertoires of 666 subjects were profiled by immunosequencing and related to cytomegalovirus serostatus. The study aimed to test whether cataloging public T cell receptors could reveal signatures of past pathogen exposure. Of the roughly 390 genotyped donors, less than 90% were placed in the genetic ancestry cluster associated with self-reported Caucasian donors. Approximately 310 gigabases of sequencing data and 80 million or so unique TCR sequences were included in an early release covering over 600 HLA-typed donors.

The receptor library was made with the immunoSEQ multiplex PCR assay. The multiplex PCR relied on a mix of 60 forward primers for TCR Vbeta segments and 13 reverse primers for TCR Jbeta segments. The CDR3 region of rearranged TCR beta genes was amplified from genomic DNA by a multiplex PCR assay. Amplified TCR beta libraries were sequenced as 87-base-pair reads on the Illumina HiSeq System. Per the authors' processing: In a later analysis, tens of millions of unique TCR beta chains were counted across the roughly 610 repertoires, and roughly 11 million of these chains were shared by at least two donors. Raw reads were error-corrected and collapsed into unique sequences with a nearest-neighbor algorithm that merged closely related sequences to remove PCR and sequencing errors. CDR3 sequences were aligned to IMGT reference sequences to assign V, D and J gene segments. Each retained sequence needed at least a six-nucleotide match to both a V gene segment and a J gene segment. Rearrangements were classified as productive when the CDR3 lacked stop codons and remained in frame with V and J, and all other rearrangements were classified as non-productive. Following IMGT convention, CDR3 was defined as the stretch from the second conserved V-encoded cysteine to the conserved J-encoded phenylalanine. Sequences without an unambiguous match to a single V gene segment were excluded from the earlier analysis of several hundred of the donors. An earlier analysis of over 450 of the donors classified V segments as functional when productive rearrangements were above 56.7% and as segregating when the standard deviation between donors was above 5%. To diagnose cytomegalovirus status from the catalog of TCR beta chain sequences, a statistical classification framework was built. V and J gene assignment, in a later analysis, came from comparing TCR nucleotide sequences with IMGT/GENE-DB human TR gene sequences. In a later analysis, CDR3 sequences and most-parsimonious VDJ recombination scenarios were assigned using the TCRdist pipeline. A later analysis defined each TCR beta chain by its CDR3 amino acid sequence plus V-gene family, and excluded reads lacking a unique V-gene family. To address suspected cross-contamination and a sequencing artifact, a later analysis removed over 500 highly shared, low-generation-probability nucleotide sequences. For each public chain, a later analysis derived a clonal expansion index from normalized ranks of inferred template counts within each repertoire. Generation probabilities in a later analysis came from a VDJ recombination model fitted to out-of-frame rearrangements, and those results were checked against IGoR. In a later analysis, hypergeometric tests were used to score TCR-TCR, TCR-HLA and TCR-CMV co-occurrence, with a repertoire-size bias correction applied to TCR pairs. In a later analysis, false discovery rates were estimated by permuting HLA or CMV assignments 20 times. In a later analysis, co-occurring TCRs were grouped with DBSCAN, and TCRdist sequence similarity was added when clustering was performed within HLA-allele-positive subsets. Co-occurrence clustering excluded repertoires with fewer than 30,000 or more than 120,000 public chains, plus five with anomalous nucleotide sharing. TCRdb holds this immuneACCESS table with in-frame rearrangements only. Some clones are missing; in checked studies, unresolved V genes explain under half, and the rest has no known cause. D and trimming come from the DNA, and the V and J calls and clone size come from that table. This sample comprises about 150,000 clones, around four fifths of them detected only once. The ten largest make up 1.4% to 1.5% of the sample.

In total, approximately 610 healthy bone marrow donors made up the cohort. Cohort members were all nominally healthy when sampled, although unrecorded immune exposures were likely present. The donor was CMV seropositive and belonged to the group of 250 to 300 seropositive cohort members. Each donor provided a peripheral blood sample, and peripheral blood mononuclear cells were used for TCR beta sequencing. Genomic DNA extraction from the blood cell samples was performed with the Qiagen DNeasy Blood Extraction Kit. The table lists this clone with a count of one. The antigen this receptor binds is unknown. No quality values exist for individual bases; no much larger clone is one base distant. Study-wide findings and limitations: Some IMGT-functional V segments, including TRBV6-2 and TRBV6-3, could not be distinguished by the 87-base-pair reads and were therefore excluded. An earlier analysis of 450 to 750 of the donors showed that most TCR beta V segments appeared in productive rearrangements either about 90% or about 30% of the time, which broadly matched IMGT annotations. Across donors, most TCR sequences were observed very rarely, whereas some public TCRs were present in many individuals. Correlated functional status among segregating V segments might be attributable to linkage disequilibrium, but an unknown experimental factor could not be ruled out. According to the authors, the approach could potentially be generalized to other disease states and immunological phenotypes. In a later genetic analysis, fewer N-insertions in productive TCRs were reported among donors in an Asian-associated ancestry cluster than the roughly 700-donor mean. Several of the top co-occurrence clusters appeared to be linked to parvovirus B19, influenza, CMV and Epstein-Barr virus, according to a later analysis. A few of the identified cytomegalovirus-associated TCR beta chains were confirmed in vitro to be specific for cytomegalovirus antigens. In the study, roughly 160 TCR beta chains were listed as associated with cytomegalovirus. Assigning TCR associations to individual alleles was difficult when HLA alleles, especially DR and DQ, strongly co-occurred. A later analysis associated about 16,000 TCR beta sequences with specific HLA alleles at a false discovery rate of 0.05. Cytomegalovirus status was reported to be diagnosed by the classifier with high specificity and sensitivity in both the original and validation cohorts. Seventeen rarely observed V segments, including chromosome 9 orphons, were excluded from the earlier analysis of just under 600 of the donors because counts were too low. According to a later analysis, most CMV-associated TCR beta chains appeared to be HLA-restricted, and the HLA associations seemed to be driven largely by CMV exposure. The only immune exposure information available for the cohort was CMV serostatus. This cohort had only TCR beta chains sequenced, and the lack of alpha or paired-chain data limited which features could be detected. A later analysis found that HLA-associated TCR beta chains were more clonally expanded and had lower generation probabilities than equally common non-associated chains. A further reported finding was that TCR beta sequences accurately predicted the HLA-A and HLA-B alleles for most subjects in the first cohort. An association between a missense DCLRE1C variant and V-gene and J-gene trimming of TCR beta chains was found in a later genetic analysis and replicated in an independent cohort. Because HLA typing was unavailable for some donors at each locus, only the typed subset was used in association tests. A group of highly shared sequence variants was considered likely to be a technical artifact of the sequencing pipeline. In a later analysis, TCR association rates were found to vary across HLA loci, with the most associated TCRs seen for DRB1 alleles and the fewest for HLA-C alleles. The presence/absence analyses assumed that sequencing depth was roughly uniform across donors, and that assumption may not be true.

The germline V gene sets CDR1 to SGHRS and CDR2 to YFSETQ. V loses 4 bases, J loses 1 base, and the germline ends lie 14 bases apart. From cysteine to phenylalanine, the CDR3 is 15 amino acids long. Kept here is only the CDR3 DNA, which spans 45 bases and is read in frame from base 1. The sample was PBMCs. The sequence was obtained from a woman aged 25-40 years in good health and CMV-seropositive. The chain joins TRBV5-1 to TRBJ1-1; TRBD1 is perhaps the D gene, given 6 matching bases. The CDR3 reads as follows: CASSPRTDRNTEAFF. The bases are TGCGCCAGCAGCCCAAGGACAGACAGGAACACTGAAGCTTTCTTT.